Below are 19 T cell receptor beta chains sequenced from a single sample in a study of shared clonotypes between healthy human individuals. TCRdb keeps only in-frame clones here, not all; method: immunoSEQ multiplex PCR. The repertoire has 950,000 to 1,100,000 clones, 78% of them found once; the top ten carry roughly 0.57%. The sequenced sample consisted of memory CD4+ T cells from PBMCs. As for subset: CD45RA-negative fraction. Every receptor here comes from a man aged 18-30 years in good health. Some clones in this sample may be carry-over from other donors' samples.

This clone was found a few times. The CDR3: CAWSVPGDSNQPQHF. In nucleotides, the CDR3 is TGTGCCTGGAGTGTACCGGGGGATAGCAATCAGCCCCAGCATTTT. The J gene is TRBJ1-5, the V gene TRBV30, with a tentative D call TRBD1 (5 bases). V was pared by 0 bases and J by 0 bases, with 9 bases between. The CDR3 consists of 15 residues. The germline CDR1 and CDR2 sequences are GTSNPN and SVGIG (reference sequence).

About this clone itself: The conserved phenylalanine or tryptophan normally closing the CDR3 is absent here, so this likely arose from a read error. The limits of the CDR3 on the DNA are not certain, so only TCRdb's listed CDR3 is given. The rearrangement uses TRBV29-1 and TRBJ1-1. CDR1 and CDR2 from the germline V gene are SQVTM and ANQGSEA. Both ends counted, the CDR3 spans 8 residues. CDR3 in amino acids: CSVEDAVL.

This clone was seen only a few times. DNA of the CDR3: TGTGCCAGCAGCAAAGTTGGGGTTATCAATCAGCCCCAGCATTTT. Its translation is CASSKVGVINQPQHF. The rearrangement links TRBV21-1 to TRBJ1-5. TRBV21-1 is a known pseudogene. CDR3 length: 15 amino acids.

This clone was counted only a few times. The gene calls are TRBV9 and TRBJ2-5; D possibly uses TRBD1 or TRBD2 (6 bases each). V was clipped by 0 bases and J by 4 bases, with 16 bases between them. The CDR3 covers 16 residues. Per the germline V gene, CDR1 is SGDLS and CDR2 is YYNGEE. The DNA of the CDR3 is TGTGCCAGCAGCGTAGGCAGCGGAGGGGGGTCAGAGACCCAGTACTTC. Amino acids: CASSVGSGGGSETQYF.

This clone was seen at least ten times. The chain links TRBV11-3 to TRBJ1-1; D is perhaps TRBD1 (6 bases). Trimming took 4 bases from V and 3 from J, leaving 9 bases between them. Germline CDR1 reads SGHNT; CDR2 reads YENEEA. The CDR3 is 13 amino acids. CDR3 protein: CASSSQGYTEAFF. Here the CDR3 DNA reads TGTGCCAGCAGCTCACAGGGATACACTGAAGCTTTCTTT.

The CDR3 DNA reads as TGTGCCAGCAGCTTAGACCCCACCGAGCGGCAGTACTTC. It is translated as CASSLDPTERQYF. The gene calls are TRBV7-9 and TRBJ2-7; no firm D call. Looked up from germline, CDR1 is SEHNR and CDR2 is FQNEAQ (reference sequence). Trimming pared 1 base from V and 9 bases from J, leaving 13 bases between. The CDR3 has 13 amino acids. The variable domain in full, with the rest retrieved from reference TRBV7-9 and TRBJ2-7, is DTGVSQNPRHKITKRGQNVTFRCDPISEHNRLYWYRQTLGQGPEFLTYFQNEAQLEKSRLLSDRFSAERPKGSFSTLEIQRTEQGDSAMYLCASSLDPTERQYFGPGTRLTVT.

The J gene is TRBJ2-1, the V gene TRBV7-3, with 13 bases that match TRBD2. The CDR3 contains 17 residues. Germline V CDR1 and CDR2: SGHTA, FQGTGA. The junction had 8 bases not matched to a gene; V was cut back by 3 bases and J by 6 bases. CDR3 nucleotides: TGTGCCAGCAGCTTGTTACCTCGACTAGCGGGAGGCAATGAGCAGTTCTTC. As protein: CASSLLPRLAGGNEQFF.

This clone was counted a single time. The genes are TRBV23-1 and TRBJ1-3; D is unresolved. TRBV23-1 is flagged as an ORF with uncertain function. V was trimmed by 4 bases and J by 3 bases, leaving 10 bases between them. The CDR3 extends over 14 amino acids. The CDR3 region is CASSLVRDGNTIYF. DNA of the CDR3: TGCGCCAGCAGTCTCGTCCGAGATGGAAACACCATATATTTT.

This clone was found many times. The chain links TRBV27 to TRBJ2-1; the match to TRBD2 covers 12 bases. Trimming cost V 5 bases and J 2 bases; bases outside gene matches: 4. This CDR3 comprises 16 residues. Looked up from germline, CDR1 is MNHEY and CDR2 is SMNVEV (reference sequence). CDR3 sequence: CASSPPSGRAYNEQFF. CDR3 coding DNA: TGTGCCAGCAGTCCACCTAGCGGGAGGGCCTACAATGAGCAGTTCTTC.

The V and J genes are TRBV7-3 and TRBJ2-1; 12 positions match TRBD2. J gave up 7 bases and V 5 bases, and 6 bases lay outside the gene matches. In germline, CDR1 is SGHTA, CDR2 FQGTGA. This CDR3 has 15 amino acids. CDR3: CASSPTSGSGNEQFF. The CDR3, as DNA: TGTGCCAGCAGCCCGACTAGCGGGAGTGGAAATGAGCAGTTCTTC.

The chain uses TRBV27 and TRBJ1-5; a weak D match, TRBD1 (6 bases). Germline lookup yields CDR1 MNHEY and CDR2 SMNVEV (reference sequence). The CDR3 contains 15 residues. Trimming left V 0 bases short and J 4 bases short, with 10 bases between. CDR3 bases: TGTGCCAGCAGTTTATCGGGGGGGCAGAATCAGCCCCAGCATTTT. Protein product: CASSLSGGQNQPQHF.

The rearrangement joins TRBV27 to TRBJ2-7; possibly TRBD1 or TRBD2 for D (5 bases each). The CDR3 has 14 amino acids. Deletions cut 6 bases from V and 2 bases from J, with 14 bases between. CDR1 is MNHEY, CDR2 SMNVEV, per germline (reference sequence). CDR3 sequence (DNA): TGTGCCAGCAGCCGCCCGGGACGGCCCTACGAGCAGTACTTC. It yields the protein CASSRPGRPYEQYF.

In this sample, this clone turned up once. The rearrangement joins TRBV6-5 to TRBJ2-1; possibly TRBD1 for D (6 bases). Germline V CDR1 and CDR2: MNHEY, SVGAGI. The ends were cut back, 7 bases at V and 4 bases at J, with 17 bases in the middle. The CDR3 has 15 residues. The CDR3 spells CASIRTGLGYNEQFF. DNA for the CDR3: TGTGCCAGCATTCGAACAGGGTTGGGGTACAATGAGCAGTTCTTC.

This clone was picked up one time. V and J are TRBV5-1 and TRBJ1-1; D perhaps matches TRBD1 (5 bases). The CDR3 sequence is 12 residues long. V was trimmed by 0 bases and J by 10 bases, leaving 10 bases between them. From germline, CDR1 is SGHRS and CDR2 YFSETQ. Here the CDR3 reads CASSLDLGGAFF. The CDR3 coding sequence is TGCGCCAGCAGCTTGGATCTTGGGGGAGCTTTCTTT.

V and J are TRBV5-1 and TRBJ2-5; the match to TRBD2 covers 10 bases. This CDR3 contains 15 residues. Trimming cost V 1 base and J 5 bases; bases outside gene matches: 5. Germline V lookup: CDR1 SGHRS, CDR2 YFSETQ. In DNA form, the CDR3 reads TGCGCCAGCAGCTTGTCTAGCGGGAGATCGGAGACCCAGTACTTC. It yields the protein CASSLSSGRSETQYF.

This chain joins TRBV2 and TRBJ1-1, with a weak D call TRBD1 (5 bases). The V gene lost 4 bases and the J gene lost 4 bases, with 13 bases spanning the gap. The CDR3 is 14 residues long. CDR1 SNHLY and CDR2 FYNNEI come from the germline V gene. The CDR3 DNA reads TGTGCCAGCAGTGTGGGGCCCAGTATCACTGAAGCTTTCTTT. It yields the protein CASSVGPSITEAFF.

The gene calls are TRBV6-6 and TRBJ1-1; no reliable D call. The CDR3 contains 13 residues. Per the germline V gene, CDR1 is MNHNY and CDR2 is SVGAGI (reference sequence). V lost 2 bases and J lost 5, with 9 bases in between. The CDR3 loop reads CASSYRAGTEAFF. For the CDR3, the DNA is TGTGCCAGCAGTTACAGGGCGGGGACTGAAGCTTTCTTT.

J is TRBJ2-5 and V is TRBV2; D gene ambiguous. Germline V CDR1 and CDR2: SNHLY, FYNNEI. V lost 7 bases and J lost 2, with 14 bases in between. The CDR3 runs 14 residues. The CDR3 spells CASIWSQIQETQYF. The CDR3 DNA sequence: TGTGCCAGCATTTGGTCGCAGATTCAAGAGACCCAGTACTTC.

The CDR3 is CTSTKGLACYNEQFF. DNA of the CDR3: TGCACCAGCACCAAGGGACTAGCGTGCTACAATGAGCAGTTCTTC. The chain uses TRBV1 and TRBJ2-1; the D call in the table, TRBD2, was not verified against the DNA. TRBV1 is a pseudogene segment. The length of the CDR3 is 15 residues.